This is a list of T cell receptor beta chains from one sample in a study of T cells in localized non-small cell lung cancer. Clones were read by immunoSEQ multiplex PCR, and TCRdb kept only the in-frame ones, dropping some. The repertoire holds about 24,000 clones, with around 88% as singletons. The sample was peripheral blood, taken before any cancer treatment. The origin of the receptors is a male donor older than 55 with stage II squamous cell lung carcinoma. CDR3s include the opening cysteine and the closing phenylalanine or tryptophan. D genes are given only for firm matches. Size is stated for part of the rows, as once, few or many counts, or as a class when the clone is expanded.

cdr3_length	d_call	v_call	clone_size	j_call	cdr3_nt	cdr3_aa
12	-	TRBV19	-	TRBJ1-2	TGTGCCAGTAGGCAGGGCGACTATGGCTACACCTTC	CASRQGDYGYTF
13	TRBD1	TRBV7-7	-	TRBJ2-1	TGTGCTAGCAGCGAGGGGGCGTTGGATGAGCAGTTCTTC	CASSEGALDEQFF
16	-	TRBV7-9	-	TRBJ2-6	TGTGCCAGCAGCCTGGCGGGGCGAGCTGGGGCCAACGTCCTGACTTTC	CASSLAGRAGANVLTF
14	TRBD2	TRBV5-6	-	TRBJ2-3	TGTGCCAGCAGATCTAGCGGGAGAACAGATACGCAGTATTTT	CASRSSGRTDTQYF
13	-	TRBV29-1	-	TRBJ2-3	TGCAGCGTTGAGGGACGTAGCACAGATACGCAGTATTTT	CSVEGRSTDTQYF
14	-	TRBV29-1	-	TRBJ1-1	TGCAGCGTTGATTCGCGGCCTATCAACACTGAAGCTTTCTTT	CSVDSRPINTEAFF
14	TRBD1	TRBV6-1	-	TRBJ2-1	TGTGCCAGCAGGGGGACAGGTCCCTACAATGAGCAGTTCTTC	CASRGTGPYNEQFF
14	TRBD1	TRBV13	-	TRBJ2-7	TGTGCCAGCAGCTCGGACAGGGCTCCCTACGAGCAGTACTTC	CASSSDRAPYEQYF
16	-	TRBV19	once	TRBJ1-2	TGTGCCAGTAGTATAGAACCGGGACATCGGGTGTATGGCTACACCTTC	CASSIEPGHRVYGYTF
13	TRBD1	TRBV19	-	TRBJ1-3	TGTGCCAGTGAGGACAGGGCTGGAAACACCATATATTTT	CASEDRAGNTIYF
16	TRBD2	TRBV28	-	TRBJ2-1	TGTGCCAGCAGTTTCCCACCAATAGGCGGGAGGAATGAGCAGTTCTTC	CASSFPPIGGRNEQFF
15	-	TRBV15	-	TRBJ1-2	TGTGCCACCAGCTCCGCCGGGACTCAGAACTATGGCTACACCTTC	CATSSAGTQNYGYTF
15	-	TRBV28	-	TRBJ1-2	TGTGCCAGCAGCCCCTGGGTCGCGGCTAACTATGGCTACACCTTC	CASSPWVAANYGYTF
16	TRBD2	TRBV7-3	once	TRBJ2-2	TGTGCCAGCAGCTCGGGACTAGCGGGAGTGACCGGGGAGCTGTTTTTT	CASSSGLAGVTGELFF
14	-	TRBV7-2	-	TRBJ2-5	TGTGCCAGCAGCCAGGGGGGACTCCGTGAGACCCAGTACTTC	CASSQGGLRETQYF
14	-	TRBV19	-	TRBJ1-1	TGTGCCAGTAGCTTCAGGGGAGAGAACACTGAAGCTTTCTTT	CASSFRGENTEAFF
15	-	TRBV7-8	once	TRBJ1-3	TGTGCCAGCAGCTTACAGTTCGGGGGCGAAAACACCATATATTTT	CASSLQFGGENTIYF
15	-	TRBV28	-	TRBJ1-1	TGTGCCAGCAGTTTACCCATAGGGGCTAACACTGAAGCTTTCTTT	CASSLPIGANTEAFF
17	-	TRBV7-2	-	TRBJ1-5	TGTGCCAGCAGCTTAGGCGGGAGAATGAGCAGCAATCAGCCCCAGCATTTT	CASSLGGRMSSNQPQHF
16	-	TRBV7-7	-	TRBJ2-2	TGTGCTAGCAGCTTAGCGCTGCACAGCAACACCGGGGAGCTGTTTTTT	CASSLALHSNTGELFF
13	-	TRBV6-1	-	TRBJ1-1	TGTGCCAGCAGTGTACAGGTGAACACTGAAGCTTTCTTT	CASSVQVNTEAFF
15	TRBD2	TRBV7-6	-	TRBJ2-3	TGTGCCAGCAGTCCCCTGAGCGGGGGGTCAGATACGCAGTATTTT	CASSPLSGGSDTQYF
15	-	TRBV5-6	-	TRBJ2-5	TGTGCCAGCAGCACGCTTGACACTCTCGCGGAGACCCAGTACTTC	CASSTLDTLAETQYF
18	-	TRBV5-4	-	TRBJ2-1	TGTGCCAGCAGCGCGACAGGCCGAAGGTCGAGCTCCTACAATGAGCAGTTCTTC	CASSATGRRSSSYNEQFF
11	-	TRBV15	once	TRBJ2-1	TGTGCCACCAGCAGGGACCGCAGCTGGTTCTTC	CATSRDRSWFF
16	-	TRBV27	-	TRBJ2-1	TGTGCCAGCAGTCCTGGGGGCCCGGGGGCCTACAATGAGCAGTTCTTC	CASSPGGPGAYNEQFF
15	TRBD1	TRBV5-5	-	TRBJ2-7	TGTGCCAGCAGCTCTTGGACAGGGGGCATCCTCGAGCAGTACTTC	CASSSWTGGILEQYF
14	-	TRBV6-5	-	TRBJ2-4	TGTGCCAGCAGTGAGACTACAGCCAAAAACATTCAGTACTTC	CASSETTAKNIQYF
14	-	TRBV7-3	-	TRBJ2-5	TGTGCCAGCAGCTTAGTCCCTGTAAGAGAGACCCAGTACTTC	CASSLVPVRETQYF
14	-	TRBV9	-	TRBJ1-1	TGTGCCAGCAGCGTAATTTCGACCTTTAATGAAGCTTTCTTT	CASSVISTFNEAFF
11	-	TRBV10-2	-	TRBJ2-7	TGCGCCAGCAGTCTTGGCTACGAGCAGTACTTC	CASSLGYEQYF